This entry is about one T cell receptor beta chain. This clone was seen a few times. Which antigen it targets is not known. Per-base quality was not reported, and no clone a single base away is much larger than it. The immunoSEQ Assay, a bias-controlled multiplex PCR, was used to amplify TCRbeta CDR3 regions from genomic DNA. Regarding the original processing steps: Nucleated cell counts per sample were estimated from amplification of reference gene primers within the assay. Sequence reads were collapsed and filtered to measure the absolute abundance of every unique TCRbeta CDR3 rearrangement. For each sample, productive Simpson clonality was calculated by taking the square root of Simpson's diversity index across productive rearrangements. This immuneACCESS table, as held by TCRdb, lists in-frame sequences with V and J called but not all clones. Of the missing ones, under half trace to an unresolved V gene in checked studies; the others have no known cause. The V and J calls and clone size come from that table; D and trimming were worked out from the DNA. Here the sample has 75,000 to 90,000 clones; about 92% occur a single time. The ten largest clones represent 5.5% to 8% of the sample.

One collaborating source in Seattle enrolled patients during active infection and followed them longitudinally through the course of disease. The collaborating institutions used their own protocols to collect whole blood in K2EDTA tubes. For TCRbeta analysis, collaborators shipped samples as frozen whole blood, isolated PBMCs, or DNA extracted from either of those sample types. The entry originates in a study of blood T cell repertoires in COVID-19 (dated by TCRdb to 2020 to 2022). In terms of the full investigation: Collaborator samples came from the United States, Italy and Spain and covered acute and convalescent phases of COVID-19. HLA class I and class II types, where available, came from metadata supplied by the sample provider rather than from assay-based typing. A de-identified subject ID, COVID-19 status, age in years and sex were almost always included in the sample metadata. Subjects who had been exposed to COVID-19, were actively infected with it, or had recovered from it provided the deeply sampled blood TCRbeta repertoires that made up the dataset. The samples were drawn from the first 160 participants of the ongoing ImmuneRACE study and from over 950 subjects provided by 6 global collaborators. The repertoires were released in a freely available public database intended as a resource for research on the immune response to SARS-CoV-2. The prospective study material was composed of cDNA or gDNA derived from T cells, B-cell-depleted T cells, or PBMCs. What the study reported, not specific to this receptor: Clinical and demographic metadata were provided uncurated, with the amount varying by source and participant.

CDR1 LNHDA and CDR2 SQIVND are derived from the germline V gene (reference sequence). Taken from cysteine to phenylalanine, the CDR3 has 12 residues. Just CDR3 DNA is preserved here, 36 bases in frame from base 1. The V end loses 9 bases and the J end loses 4 bases, and a stretch of 12 bases separates them. Source material: peripheral blood. This chain is built from TRBV19 and TRBJ1-1; possibly the D gene is TRBD1, per 5 matching bases. This TCR was sampled from a young man with COVID-19, enrolled during active disease. CDR3 sequence: CASGQTGTEAFF. The DNA sequence follows: TGTGCCAGCGGACAAACGGGCACTGAAGCTTTCTTT.